This T cell receptor (beta chain) was captured by sequencing in a study of blood T cell repertoires in COVID-19. Whole-study context: Donors in the United States, Italy and Spain gave samples during acute or convalescent COVID-19. From T cells, B-cell-depleted T cells, or PBMCs came the material, which was cDNA or gDNA.

The CDR3 is 16 amino acids. V dropped 5 bases and J dropped 1 base, with 20 bases sitting between them. From germline, CDR1 is GTSNPN and CDR2 SVGIG (reference sequence). Per the study methods: Amplification with reference gene primers provided the estimates of nucleated cell counts. Only in-frame clones appear in the TCRdb table, and some are missing; sequencing was by immunoSEQ multiplex PCR. The V and J calls and clone size were taken over from that table, and D and trimming were inferred from the DNA. The top ten hold under 2.5% of the sample, which has 250,000 to 300,000 clones, 89% seen once. V is TRBV30 and J is TRBJ1-1; weak D call: TRBD1 (6 bases). Sample: peripheral blood. The sequence was obtained from a man aged 45 to 65 with acute or convalescent COVID-19. CDR3: CAWDTGFALKNTEAFF. The CDR3 nucleotides are TGTGCCTGGGACACAGGGTTCGCGCTGAAGAACACTGAAGCTTTCTTT.